The 4 T cell receptor beta chains reported below all come from one sample, sequenced in a study of blood T cell repertoires in COVID-19. Sequencing was performed with immunoSEQ multiplex PCR; in TCRdb, only in-frame clones are kept and a portion is missing. The table records some 150,000 clones, roughly 77% of them present only once. The sequencing sample was made of peripheral blood. The receptor set was obtained from a man between 60 and 70 years old with acute or convalescent COVID-19.

The chain combines TRBV19 with TRBJ2-5; D might be TRBD1 (5 bases). The CDR3 is made up of 15 amino acids. Looked up from germline, CDR1 is LNHDA and CDR2 is SQIVND (reference sequence). V dropped 4 bases and J dropped 11 bases, with 23 bases sitting between them. The CDR3 nucleotides read TGTGCCAGTAGTACCGGACACCAACTTTACACATCGCAGTACTTC. Translation gives CASSTGHQLYTSQYF.

The rearrangement uses TRBV6-6 and TRBJ2-3, with TRBD1 identical over 9 bases. This CDR3 is 15 amino acids long. V shed 6 bases, J shed 5 bases, and the junction held 9 bases outside the gene matches. Germline V gives CDR1 MNHNY, CDR2 SVGAGI (reference sequence). The CDR3 spells CASSLQQGAVDTQYF. The CDR3 bases are TGTGCCAGCAGCCTTCAACAGGGGGCGGTAGATACGCAGTATTTT.

The chain has TRBV30 and TRBJ1-1; maybe TRBD1 (6 bases). V was shortened by 5 bases and J by 6 bases, with 16 bases between the two germline ends. Germline CDR1 is GTSNPN and CDR2 is SVGIG (reference sequence). The CDR3 runs to 13 residues. DNA for the CDR3: TGTGCCTGGGATACAGGTCAGGGGTCTGAAGCTTTCTTT. Its translation: CAWDTGQGSEAFF. Full variable domain (rest looked up from reference TRBV30 and TRBJ1-1): SQTIHQWPATLVQPVGSPLSLECTVEGTSNPNLYWYRQAAGRGLQLLFYSVGIGQISSEVPQNLSASRPQDRQFILSSKKLLLSDSGFYLCAWDTGQGSEAFFGQGTRLTVV.

The chain recombines TRBV9 with TRBJ2-1; tentative D call: TRBD1 (6 bases). This CDR3 contains 15 residues. CDR1 SGDLS and CDR2 YYNGEE come from the germline V gene. With 5 bases removed from V and 2 bases from J, the gap between germline ends came to 14 bases. The CDR3 coding sequence is TGTGCCAGCAGTGCACGGGACACACCCTACAATGAGCAGTTCTTC. Translating gives CASSARDTPYNEQFF.